This is a list of T cell receptor beta chains from one sample in a study of blood T cell repertoires in COVID-19. Data came from immunoSEQ multiplex PCR; TCRdb stores just in-frame clones and leaves some out. This sample yields about 200,000 clones, of which approximately 84% are seen a single time; approximately 8.7% belongs to the top ten. Sequenced input: peripheral blood. All receptors come from an elderly woman with acute or convalescent COVID-19. Each CDR3 is given with its conserved first and last residue. Fields, in order: CDR3 protein, CDR3 DNA, J gene, clone size, V gene, D gene. D genes are given only for firm matches. A row's size may be missing; if present it is once, few, many or a size class.

CDR3aa: CASSSGTGRSPLHF
CDR3nt: TGTGCCAGCAGCTCCGGGACAGGGCGTTCACCCCTCCACTTT
j_gene: TRBJ1-6
abundance: .
v_gene: TRBV7-9
d_gene: TRBD1

CDR3aa: CASSNRGEYGYTF
CDR3nt: TGTGCCAGTAGTAACAGGGGAGAATATGGCTACACCTTC
j_gene: TRBJ1-2
abundance: .
v_gene: TRBV2
d_gene: TRBD1

CDR3aa: CSVEEIGVGTEAFF
CDR3nt: TGCAGCGTTGAAGAGATTGGAGTCGGCACTGAAGCTTTCTTT
j_gene: TRBJ1-1
abundance: .
v_gene: TRBV29-1
d_gene: .

CDR3aa: CASSSLRGTAQETQYF
CDR3nt: TGTGCCAGCAGCTCTCTCCGGGGGACGGCCCAAGAGACCCAGTACTTC
j_gene: TRBJ2-5
abundance: .
v_gene: TRBV7-2
d_gene: .

CDR3aa: CATSDWRNQETQYF
CDR3nt: TGTGCCACCAGTGATTGGAGGAATCAAGAGACCCAGTACTTC
j_gene: TRBJ2-5
abundance: .
v_gene: TRBV24-1
d_gene: .

CDR3aa: CASSLIGGGLAGVSSYNEQFF
CDR3nt: TGTGCCAGCAGCTTAATTGGGGGGGGACTAGCGGGAGTTAGCTCCTACAATGAGCAGTTCTTC
j_gene: TRBJ2-1
abundance: .
v_gene: TRBV7-6
d_gene: TRBD2

CDR3aa: CASSFRPGGNQPQHF
CDR3nt: TGTGCCAGCAGTTTTAGGCCAGGGGGCAATCAGCCCCAGCATTTT
j_gene: TRBJ1-5
abundance: .
v_gene: TRBV28
d_gene: .

CDR3aa: CASSPGPNTEAFF
CDR3nt: TGTGCCAGCAGTCCTGGGCCGAACACTGAAGCTTTCTTT
j_gene: TRBJ1-1
abundance: .
v_gene: TRBV6-5
d_gene: .

CDR3aa: CASSMGLASPSTDTQYF
CDR3nt: TGTGCCAGTAGTATGGGACTAGCGTCCCCTAGCACAGATACGCAGTATTTT
j_gene: TRBJ2-3
abundance: .
v_gene: TRBV19
d_gene: TRBD2

CDR3aa: CAWTGTSGSDTQYF
CDR3nt: TGTGCCTGGACCGGGACTAGCGGTTCAGATACGCAGTATTTT
j_gene: TRBJ2-3
abundance: .
v_gene: TRBV30
d_gene: TRBD2

CDR3aa: CAISGDRGRDYGYTF
CDR3nt: TGTGCCATCAGTGGGGACAGGGGGCGCGACTATGGCTACACCTTC
j_gene: TRBJ1-2
abundance: few
v_gene: TRBV10-3
d_gene: TRBD1

CDR3aa: CASSQVSGTAYEQYF
CDR3nt: TGTGCCAGCAGCCAGGTTAGCGGGACCGCGTACGAGCAGTACTTC
j_gene: TRBJ2-7
abundance: .
v_gene: TRBV4-2
d_gene: TRBD2

CDR3aa: CASSLVGGSNQPQHF
CDR3nt: TGTGCCAGCAGTCTTGTGGGGGGTAGCAATCAGCCCCAGCATTTT
j_gene: TRBJ1-5
abundance: .
v_gene: TRBV6-2/TRBV6-3
d_gene: .

CDR3aa: CASSQGGAVGELFF
CDR3nt: TGTGCCAGCAGCCAAGGGGGAGCAGTCGGGGAGCTGTTTTTT
j_gene: TRBJ2-2
abundance: once
v_gene: TRBV3-1/TRBV3-2
d_gene: .

CDR3aa: CASSQGRTSGRTSSYNEQFF
CDR3nt: TGTGCCAGCAGCCAAGGGAGGACTAGCGGGAGGACCAGCTCCTACAATGAGCAGTTCTTC
j_gene: TRBJ2-1
abundance: .
v_gene: TRBV3-1/TRBV3-2
d_gene: TRBD2

CDR3aa: CASRRGRDEKLFF
CDR3nt: TGTGCCAGCAGGAGGGGGCGAGATGAAAAACTGTTTTTT
j_gene: TRBJ1-4
abundance: once
v_gene: TRBV27
d_gene: TRBD1

CDR3aa: CASSETGGSETQYF
CDR3nt: TGTGCCAGCAGCGAAACCGGGGGGTCGGAGACCCAGTACTTC
j_gene: TRBJ2-5
abundance: once
v_gene: TRBV3-1/TRBV3-2
d_gene: TRBD2

CDR3aa: CATFGFDDRGQHNEQFF
CDR3nt: TGTGCCACCTTCGGCTTCGATGACAGGGGTCAACACAATGAGCAGTTCTTC
j_gene: TRBJ2-1
abundance: .
v_gene: TRBV15
d_gene: TRBD1

CDR3aa: CASSLGTGLYGYTF
CDR3nt: TGTGCCAGCAGCTTAGGGACAGGGCTCTATGGCTACACCTTC
j_gene: TRBJ1-2
abundance: .
v_gene: TRBV7-2
d_gene: TRBD1

CDR3aa: CASSRRTDTQYF
CDR3nt: TGTGCCAGCAGCCGGAGGACAGATACGCAGTATTTT
j_gene: TRBJ2-3
abundance: .
v_gene: TRBV7-8
d_gene: .

CDR3aa: CSAVTSGLQFF
CDR3nt: TGCAGTGCCGTTACTAGCGGATTACAGTTCTTC
j_gene: TRBJ2-1
abundance: .
v_gene: TRBV20-1
d_gene: TRBD2

CDR3aa: CASSEDFYYGYIF
CDR3nt: TGTGCCAGCAGTGAAGACTTCTACTATGGCTACATCTTC
j_gene: TRBJ1-2
abundance: .
v_gene: TRBV6-1
d_gene: .

CDR3aa: CASSESTSTDTQYF
CDR3nt: TGTGCCAGCAGCGAGAGTACTAGCACAGATACGCAGTATTTT
j_gene: TRBJ2-3
abundance: .
v_gene: TRBV9
d_gene: .

CDR3aa: CASSLGIGGLTEAFF
CDR3nt: TGCGCCAGCAGCTTGGGTATAGGGGGCTTGACTGAAGCTTTCTTT
j_gene: TRBJ1-1
abundance: .
v_gene: TRBV5-1
d_gene: TRBD1

CDR3aa: CASSLSGVGNQPQHF
CDR3nt: TGTGCCAGCAGCTTGTCAGGGGTTGGCAATCAGCCCCAGCATTTT
j_gene: TRBJ1-5
abundance: .
v_gene: TRBV5-5
d_gene: .

CDR3aa: CASSSFSGYGYTF
CDR3nt: TGTGCCAGCAGTTCGTTCTCGGGCTATGGCTACACCTTC
j_gene: TRBJ1-2
abundance: .
v_gene: TRBV6-6
d_gene: .

CDR3aa: CATSDPQGVDGYTF
CDR3nt: TGTGCCACCAGTGATCCACAGGGAGTTGACGGCTACACCTTC
j_gene: TRBJ1-2
abundance: once
v_gene: TRBV24-1
d_gene: .

CDR3aa: CASSLNGLAGGDTQYF
CDR3nt: TGTGCCAGCAGTTTAAATGGACTAGCGGGGGGGGATACGCAGTATTTT
j_gene: TRBJ2-3
abundance: .
v_gene: TRBV27
d_gene: TRBD2